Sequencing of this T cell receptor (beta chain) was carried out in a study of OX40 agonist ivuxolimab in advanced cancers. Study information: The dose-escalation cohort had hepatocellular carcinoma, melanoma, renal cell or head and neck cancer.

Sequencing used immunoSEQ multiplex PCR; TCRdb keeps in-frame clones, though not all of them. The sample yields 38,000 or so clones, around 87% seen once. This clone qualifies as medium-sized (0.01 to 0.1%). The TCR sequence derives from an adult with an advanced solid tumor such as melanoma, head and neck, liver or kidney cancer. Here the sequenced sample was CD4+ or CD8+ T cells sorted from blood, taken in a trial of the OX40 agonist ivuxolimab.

CDR3: CASSRRQGAGLSNQPQHF. CDR3 nucleotides: TGTGCCAGCAGCCGCAGACAGGGAGCGGGACTGAGCAATCAGCCCCAGCATTTT. This rearrangement joins TRBV28 to TRBJ1-5, with 7 nucleotides matching TRBD1. CDR1 and CDR2 (germline): MDHEN, SYDVKM. V gave up 6 bases and J gave up 1 base; unmatched junction bases: 15. This CDR3 region has 18 residues. The entire variable domain, with the rest obtained from reference TRBV28 and TRBJ1-5, is as follows: DVKVTQSSRYLVKRTGEKVFLECVQDMDHENMFWYRQDPGLGLRLIYFSYDVKMKEKGDIPEGYSVSREKKERFSLILESASTNQTSMYLCASSRRQGAGLSNQPQHFGDGTRLSIL.